These T cell receptor beta chains were read from a single sample in a study of blood T cell repertoires in COVID-19. Assay used: immunoSEQ multiplex PCR; TCRdb lists only in-frame clones, some missing. The sample holds tens of thousands of clones, about 85% seen once. Sequenced: peripheral blood. These receptor sequences come from a man aged 60 to 69 with COVID-19, enrolled during active disease. Each CDR3 is given with its conserved first and last residue. The D gene is left open where the match is weak. Size is stated for part of the rows, as once, few or many counts, or as a class when the clone is expanded.

size	D	V	J	CDR3	DNA
-	-	TRBV6-5	TRBJ1-2	CASSLSTAYGYTF	TGTGCCAGCAGCTTGTCGACAGCCTATGGCTACACCTTC
-	-	TRBV6-6	TRBJ1-1	CASREGQRNTEAFF	TGTGCCAGCAGGGAAGGACAGAGGAACACTGAAGCTTTCTTT
-	TRBD1	TRBV4-1	TRBJ1-5	CASSRTDRVYQPQHF	TGCGCCAGCAGCCGGACGGACAGGGTTTATCAGCCCCAGCATTTT
-	-	TRBV14	TRBJ1-1	CASSRHQGTEAFF	TGTGCCAGCAGCAGACATCAGGGCACTGAAGCTTTCTTT
-	-	TRBV13	TRBJ2-5	CASSSTRGTEETQYF	TGTGCCAGCAGCTCGACTAGGGGAACTGAAGAGACCCAGTACTTC
-	-	TRBV5-1	TRBJ2-3	CASSLVVAETDTQYF	TGCGCCAGCAGCTTGGTAGTAGCGGAGACAGATACGCAGTATTTT
-	-	TRBV28	TRBJ1-2	CGTGPVNYGYTF	TGTGGAACAGGGCCGGTCAATTATGGCTACACCTTC
-	TRBD1	TRBV7-2	TRBJ1-6	CASSLVGSGQGNNSPLHF	TGTGCCAGCAGCTTAGTGGGTTCGGGACAGGGGAATAATTCACCCCTCCACTTT
-	-	TRBV2	TRBJ2-2	CARSEGTFTGELFF	TGTGCCAGAAGTGAAGGGACATTCACCGGGGAGCTGTTTTTT
-	-	TRBV24-1	TRBJ2-1	CATSVTGGSYNEQFF	TGTGCCACCAGTGTGACTGGCGGCTCCTACAATGAGCAGTTCTTC
-	-	TRBV4-2	TRBJ2-6	CASSQPRDSGANVLTF	TGTGCCAGCAGCCAGCCTCGGGACTCTGGGGCCAACGTCCTGACTTTC
-	-	TRBV5-4	TRBJ1-1	CASSWQGTTEAFF	TGTGCCAGCAGCTGGCAGGGGACCACTGAAGCTTTCTTT
-	TRBD1	TRBV5-1	TRBJ2-7	CASSLGGQGPYEQYF	TGCGCCAGCAGCTTGGGGGGACAGGGCCCCTACGAGCAGTACTTC
-	-	TRBV12-5	TRBJ2-7	CASGSGDIYEQYF	TGTGCTAGTGGTTCCGGGGATATCTACGAGCAGTACTTC
few	TRBD1	TRBV5-5	TRBJ2-7	CASSLDLWDSVSEQYF	TGTGCCAGCAGCTTGGATCTTTGGGACAGTGTAAGCGAGCAGTACTTC
-	-	TRBV30	TRBJ2-4	CAWSLRNIQYF	TGTGCCTGGAGTCTTAGAAACATTCAGTACTTC
-	-	TRBV5-5	TRBJ1-1	CASSLAMETEAFF	TGTGCCAGCAGCTTGGCGATGGAGACTGAAGCTTTCTTT
-	TRBD2	TRBV7-2	TRBJ2-1	CASSPGLAVYNEQFF	TGTGCCAGCAGCCCGGGACTAGCGGTATACAATGAGCAGTTCTTC
-	-	TRBV6-5	TRBJ1-4	CASSPSSGSNEKLFF	TGTGCCAGCAGTCCGTCTTCAGGGTCGAATGAAAAACTGTTTTTT
-	-	TRBV4-1	TRBJ2-4	CASSLLQREDKNIQYF	TGCGCCAGCAGCCTCTTACAAAGGGAGGACAAAAACATTCAGTACTTC
-	-	TRBV19	TRBJ1-5	CASSGQGSNQPQHF	TGTGCCAGTAGTGGGCAGGGTTCCAATCAGCCCCAGCATTTT
-	-	TRBV7-9	TRBJ2-1	CASSARRNSGEFF	TGTGCCAGCAGCGCCAGGAGGAATAGCGGAGAGTTCTTC
-	TRBD1	TRBV29-1	TRBJ2-3	CSVEGSGQGTDTQYF	TGCAGCGTTGAGGGGTCGGGACAGGGCACAGATACGCAGTATTTT
-	-	TRBV6-5	TRBJ1-2	CASSTANYGYTF	TGTGCCAGCAGTACAGCTAACTATGGCTACACCTTC
-	-	TRBV28	TRBJ1-5	CASSFGQGPHQPQHF	TGTGCCAGCAGTTTTGGGCAGGGCCCCCATCAGCCCCAGCATTTT
-	TRBD1	TRBV5-1	TRBJ2-7	CASSQGQGGYEQYF	TGCGCCAGCAGCCAGGGACAGGGAGGTTACGAGCAGTACTTC
-	-	TRBV28	TRBJ1-5	CASSTGHGQPQHF	TGTGCCAGCAGTACAGGCCATGGCCAGCCCCAGCATTTT
-	-	TRBV19	TRBJ1-2	CASSVGGANYGYTF	TGTGCCAGTAGTGTCGGGGGGGCTAACTATGGCTACACCTTC
-	-	TRBV28	TRBJ1-4	CASSLRFPGHRNEKLFF	TGTGCCAGCAGTTTACGCTTCCCGGGACACCGTAATGAAAAACTGTTTTTT
-	-	TRBV19	TRBJ1-4	CASSIRVGNEKLFF	TGTGCCAGTAGTATCCGAGTGGGCAATGAAAAACTGTTTTTT
-	TRBD1	TRBV10-3	TRBJ1-2	CAISRDRVNYGYTF	TGTGCCATCAGCCGGGACAGGGTAAACTATGGCTACACCTTC
-	TRBD1	TRBV19	TRBJ1-6	CASSKRTGRSPLHF	TGTGCCAGTAGTAAACGGACAGGGCGGTCACCCCTCCACTTT
-	TRBD2	TRBV9	TRBJ2-2	CASSVTSGEFTGELFF	TGTGCCAGCAGCGTAACTAGCGGGGAATTCACCGGGGAGCTGTTTTTT
-	-	TRBV5-1	TRBJ2-3	CASSLTDTDTQYF	TGCGCCAGCAGCTTGACTGACACAGATACGCAGTATTTT
-	-	TRBV5-5	TRBJ2-7	CASSSDGGEQYF	TGTGCCAGCAGCTCGGACGGAGGCGAGCAGTACTTC